The clone carrying this T cell receptor (beta chain) has more than one count but fewer than ten. This entry is derived from a study of T cells after yellow fever vaccination. Study as a whole: The SMART-Seq v4 Ultra Low Input method served to prepare the low-cell-number fractions.

The ends were cut back, 0 bases at V and 8 bases at J, with 7 bases in the middle. Germline V gives CDR1 GTSNPN, CDR2 SVGIG (reference sequence). The CDR3 runs to 11 residues. Synthesis of TCR cDNA relied on 5'RACE template switching, which attached a universal primer site and UMIs. Using its own MiXCR run on the 5' RACE reads, TCRdb lists one record per CDR3 protein. The sample records around 110,000 distinct CDR3 sequences, 8% to 9.5% being singletons. This clonotype originated in a man under 40 who received the YFV17D yellow fever vaccine. Sequencing used CD8+ T cells sorted from PBMCs, obtained 45 days after the yellow fever booster vaccination. This chain uses TRBV30 with TRBJ1-2; unclear D gene. This chain's CDR3 is CAWSVPGGYTF. The CDR3 nucleotides read TGTGCCTGGAGTGTCCCGGGCGGCTACACCTTC.